The next 32 T cell receptor beta chains were all read from a single sample in a study of T cell responses to AZD1222 COVID-19 vaccine. Clones were read by immunoSEQ multiplex PCR, and TCRdb kept only the in-frame ones, dropping some. The table includes 140,000 to 150,000 clones, about 92% detected once. The sequences come from peripheral blood, collected on day 0 of AZD1222 vaccination. The source is an adult in good health.

This chain uses TRBV6-5 with TRBJ2-7; the match to TRBD1 covers 7 bases. Trimming at V came to 2 bases and at J to 5 bases, leaving 3 bases not matched to a gene. Germline loops: CDR1 MNHEY, CDR2 SVGAGI. This CDR3 region has 13 residues. The CDR3 loop is CASSYRGQDEQYF. The CDR3 DNA is TGTGCCAGCAGTTACAGGGGGCAGGACGAGCAGTACTTC.

The chain couples TRBV7-2 to TRBJ1-1, with TRBD1 as a possible D gene (5 bases). Trimming shortened V by 3 bases and J by 1 base, and 9 bases separated the two germline ends. The germline CDR1 and CDR2 sequences are SGHTA and FQGNSA. The CDR3 spans 14 residues. The DNA for the CDR3 is TGTGCCAGCAGCTTGGGGCTCACGAACACTGAAGCTTTCTTT. Translating it yields CASSLGLTNTEAFF.

The CDR3 reads CASSFGLGNTIYF. The CDR3 nucleotides read TGTGCCAGCAGTTTCGGCCTCGGGAACACCATATATTTT. The genes are TRBV12-3 or TRBV12-4 and TRBJ1-3; D remains ambiguous. V shed 3 bases and J shed 7 bases, with 10 bases lying between them. The CDR3 spans 13 residues.

A single count supports this clone. This chain links TRBV5-6 with TRBJ1-2, with 10 bases matching TRBD1. The CDR3 sequence is 15 residues long. CDR1 and CDR2 from the germline V gene are SGHDT and YYEEEE. Unmatched junction bases numbered 11, after V lost 4 bases and J lost 8 bases. The CDR3: CASSATGTGESGYTF. The DNA for the CDR3 is TGTGCCAGCAGCGCTACCGGGACAGGGGAGTCCGGCTACACCTTC.

The gene calls are TRBV12-3 or TRBV12-4 and TRBJ2-7; D could derive from TRBD1 or TRBD2 (6 bases each). The CDR3 contains 13 residues. The V and J ends lost 6 bases and 5 bases respectively, with 14 bases between them. The CDR3 DNA sequence: TGTGCCAGCAGCCCTAGGGGGAGGAACGAGCAGTACTTC. It is translated as CASSPRGRNEQYF.

The CDR3 region has the DNA TGTGCCAGCAGCTTGGGAGTTGTGAACACTGAAGCTTTCTTT. Translated: CASSLGVVNTEAFF. The chain recombines TRBV5-8 with TRBJ1-1; no definite D call. Trimming pared 0 bases from V and 0 bases from J, leaving 6 bases between. Per germline, CDR1 SGHTS and CDR2 YDEGEE. The CDR3 runs 14 residues.

V gene TRBV9 combines with J gene TRBJ1-2; D possibly corresponds to TRBD1 (6 bases). V dropped 4 bases and J dropped 5 bases, with 24 bases sitting between them. From germline, CDR1 is SGDLS and CDR2 YYNGEE. This CDR3 comprises 17 residues. The CDR3 sequence is CASSPGTRYDRLYGYTF. The CDR3 DNA reads as TGTGCCAGCAGCCCAGGTACCCGGTACGACAGGTTGTATGGCTACACCTTC.

This rearrangement joins TRBV6-2 or TRBV6-3 to TRBJ1-5, with D possibly matching TRBD1 (5 bases). Germline V gene lookup returns CDR1 MNHEY and CDR2 SVGEGT. This CDR3 spans 13 amino acids. Trimming left V 2 bases short and J 6 bases short, with 8 bases between. CDR3 in amino acids: CASSYRGGQPQHF. The CDR3, as DNA: TGTGCCAGCAGTTACAGGGGAGGTCAGCCCCAGCATTTT.

This clone was seen more than once but under ten times. This chain uses TRBV2 with TRBJ1-6; TRBD1 is a possible D gene (6 bases). The CDR3 extends over 13 amino acids. Trimming took off 5 bases at V and 10 bases at J, with 12 bases between the two ends. The germline V gene encodes CDR1 SNHLY and CDR2 FYNNEI. CDR3 DNA: TGTGCCAGCAGTTCAGGGGAGTACTCACCCCTCCACTTT. Protein sequence: CASSSGEYSPLHF. Drawing the rest from reference TRBV2 and TRBJ1-6, the complete variable domain is EPEVTQTPSHQVTQMGQEVILRCVPISNHLYFYWYRQILGQKVEFLVSFYNNEISEKSEIFDDQFSVERPDGSNFTLKIRSTKLEDSAMYFCASSSGEYSPLHFGNGTRLTVT.

The chain employs TRBV7-9 and TRBJ1-2; the D gene is possibly TRBD1 (6 bases). The germline V gene encodes CDR1 SEHNR and CDR2 FQNEAQ (reference sequence). CDR3 size: 14 residues. The V and J ends lost 3 bases and 5 bases respectively, with 13 bases between them. The CDR3 here is CASSFGQIGYGYTF. The CDR3, as DNA: TGTGCCAGCAGCTTCGGACAGATAGGGTATGGCTACACCTTC.

The chain employs TRBV5-8 and TRBJ1-5; 7 bases line up with TRBD1. This CDR3 spans 16 amino acids. The V gene end was trimmed by 4 bases and the J gene end by 1 base; junction bases not matched to a gene: 8. Germline V gives CDR1 SGHTS, CDR2 YDEGEE. The CDR3 DNA reads TGTGCCAGCAGCCCATACCGGGACAGCAGCAATCAGCCCCAGCATTTT. Translation gives CASSPYRDSSNQPQHF. Complete variable domain (other parts from reference TRBV5-8 and TRBJ1-5): EAGVTQSPTHLIKTRGQQATLRCSPISGHTSVYWYQQALGLGLQFLLWYDEGEERNRGNFPPRFSGRQFPNYSSELNVNALELEDSALYLCASSPYRDSSNQPQHFGDGTRLSIL.

This clone showed up just once. The chain links TRBV24-1 to TRBJ2-1; 8 nucleotides line up with TRBD1. V shed 0 bases, J shed 6 bases, and the junction held 3 bases outside the gene matches. Germline CDR1 and CDR2: KGHDR and SFDVKD. This CDR3 is built from 15 residues. The CDR3 spells CATSDLTTGVNEQFF. CDR3 coding DNA: TGTGCCACCAGTGATTTGACGACAGGGGTCAATGAGCAGTTCTTC.

The chain joins TRBV30 to TRBJ1-6, with D perhaps TRBD1 (5 bases). Trimming removed 8 bases at V and 0 bases at J, with 14 bases between. CDR3 size: 15 residues. CDR1 is GTSNPN, CDR2 SVGIG, per germline (reference sequence). The CDR3 sequence: CAKQEGSSYNSPLHF. In nucleotides, the CDR3 is TGTGCCAAGCAGGAGGGGAGCTCCTATAATTCACCCCTCCACTTT.

This chain joins TRBV7-2 and TRBJ2-5; D is possibly TRBD1 (6 bases). Trimming left V 5 bases short and J 1 base short, with 14 bases between. The CDR3 is 15 residues long. The germline V gene has CDR1 SGHTA and CDR2 FQGNSA. The CDR3 DNA reads as TGTGCCAGCAGCCCCCACAGGGCTCTCCAAGAGACCCAGTACTTC. This codes for CASSPHRALQETQYF. The entire variable domain, with the rest obtained from reference TRBV7-2 and TRBJ2-5, is as follows: GAGVSQSPSNKVTEKGKDVELRCDPISGHTALYWYRQSLGQGLEFLIYFQGNSAPDKSGLPSDRFSAERTGGSVSTLTIQRTQQEDSAVYLCASSPHRALQETQYFGPGTRLLVL.

V and J are TRBV29-1 and TRBJ1-1; D possibly corresponds to TRBD1 (5 bases). The length of the CDR3 is 13 residues. Looked up from germline, CDR1 is SQVTM and CDR2 is ANQGSEA. The V end lost 6 bases, the J end lost 5 bases, and 16 bases lay between the germline ends. DNA for the CDR3: TGCAGCGTCGACCACGGGGGTGGAACTGAAGCTTTCTTT. Translated, it gives CSVDHGGGTEAFF.

The rearrangement links TRBV18 to TRBJ1-5, with D uncertain. V lost 0 bases and J 1 base, leaving 4 bases between the germline ends. The V gene's germline CDR1 is KGHSH and CDR2 LQKENI. This CDR3 region has 14 residues. The DNA of the CDR3 is TGTGCCAGCTCACCACCTTCAAGCAATCAGCCCCAGCATTTT. This gives the protein CASSPPSSNQPQHF. The full variable domain, its missing parts supplied by reference TRBV18 and TRBJ1-5, is NAGVMQNPRHLVRRRGQEARLRCSPMKGHSHVYWYRQLPEEGLKFMVYLQKENIIDESGMPKERFSAEFPKEGPSILRIQQVVRGDSAAYFCASSPPSSNQPQHFGDGTRLSIL.

The rearrangement links TRBV12-5 to TRBJ1-5; D not certain. CDR1 and CDR2 (germline): LGHNT, FRNRAP. V was cut by 4 bases and J by 5 bases, with 3 bases left in between. This CDR3 spans 11 amino acids. CDR3 in amino acids: CASGSYQPQHF. The CDR3 DNA is TGTGCTAGTGGTTCCTATCAGCCCCAGCATTTT.

The V and J genes are TRBV24-1 and TRBJ2-7; 9 nucleotides line up with TRBD1. The CDR3 sequence is 12 residues long. Unmatched junction bases numbered 7, after V lost 12 bases and J lost 5 bases. Germline values: CDR1 KGHDR, CDR2 SFDVKD. The DNA for the CDR3 is TGTGCCTCGGACAGGGGAAAGGACGAGCAGTACTTC. It codes for CASDRGKDEQYF.

This clone was seen only once. The rearrangement uses TRBV9 and TRBJ1-6, with a possible D match to TRBD1 (5 bases). CDR1 SGDLS and CDR2 YYNGEE come from the germline V gene. The ends were cut back, 4 bases at V and 7 bases at J, with 12 bases in the middle. The CDR3 contains 14 residues. The CDR3 loop reads CASSYIPGNSPLHF. CDR3 DNA: TGTGCCAGCAGCTATATACCAGGGAATTCACCCCTCCACTTT.

The chain carries TRBV5-1 and TRBJ2-2; D gene ambiguous. This CDR3 has 14 amino acids. Germline V gives CDR1 SGHRS, CDR2 YFSETQ. Trimming shortened V by 1 base and J by 6 bases, and 10 bases separated the two germline ends. The DNA of the CDR3 is TGCGCCAGCAGCTTGCAAGCGTCTTCCGGGGAGCTGTTTTTT. This encodes CASSLQASSGELFF.

V usage is TRBV11-3 and J usage is TRBJ2-1, with a tentative D call TRBD2 (7 bases). Between the trimmed V and J ends, which lost 0 bases and 9 bases, there was a span of 18 bases. The CDR3 runs to 16 residues. Looked up from germline, CDR1 is SGHNT and CDR2 is YENEEA. CDR3 nucleotide sequence: TGTGCCAGCAGCTTAGATAGGGGGGACTACCAACGTGAGCAGTTCTTC. The encoded protein is CASSLDRGDYQREQFF.

V is TRBV6-5 and J is TRBJ2-7, with D perhaps matching TRBD2 (6 bases). Per the germline V gene, CDR1 is MNHEY and CDR2 is SVGAGI. V was clipped by 2 bases and J by 3 bases, with 17 bases between them. CDR3 size: 16 residues. CDR3 residues: CASSYGRGGGYYEQYF. The CDR3 bases are TGTGCCAGCAGTTACGGTCGGGGAGGTGGCTACTACGAGCAGTACTTC.

The chain recombines TRBV14 with TRBJ1-2; perhaps TRBD1 as D (6 bases). The germline V and J ends were trimmed by 4 bases and 8 bases, with 17 bases remaining between them. Germline V gene lookup returns CDR1 SGHDN and CDR2 FVKESK. The CDR3 extends over 14 amino acids. DNA for the CDR3: TGTGCCAGCAGCCCTACCACGACAGGTTTGGGCTACACCTTC. It specifies CASSPTTTGLGYTF.

The chain recombines TRBV21-1 with TRBJ1-6; TRBD1, as called in the table, went unchecked against the DNA. TRBV21-1 is labeled a pseudogene. The CDR3 loop spans 14 amino acids. DNA for the CDR3: TGTGCCAGCAGCAAAGGGGACATAGGTTCACCCCTCCACTTT. Translation: CASSKGDIGSPLHF.

This clone came up once. V gene TRBV6-2 or TRBV6-3 combines with J gene TRBJ1-1; the match to TRBD1 covers 12 bases. The germline V gene has CDR1 MNHEY and CDR2 SVGEGT. CDR3 size: 19 residues. V lost 2 bases, J lost 4 bases, and 14 bases stayed unmatched. The chain's CDR3 is CASSYPTGTGGRGRTEAFF. In DNA form, the CDR3 reads TGTGCCAGCAGTTACCCTACCGGGACAGGGGGCCGGGGTCGCACTGAAGCTTTCTTT.

This clone was detected only once. This chain uses TRBV11-2 with TRBJ1-1; unclear D gene. CDR1 and CDR2 (germline): SGHAT, FQNNGV. CDR3 length equals 13 residues. V was pared by 5 bases and J by 5 bases, with 12 bases between. CDR3 bases: TGTGCCAGCAGCGTTTCTTTGGGGACTGAAGCTTTCTTT. This gives the protein CASSVSLGTEAFF. The full variable domain, its missing parts supplied by reference TRBV11-2 and TRBJ1-1, is EAGVAQSPRYKIIEKRQSVAFWCNPISGHATLYWYQQILGQGPKLLIQFQNNGVVDDSQLPKDRFSAERLKGVDSTLKIQPAKLEDSAVYLCASSVSLGTEAFFGQGTRLTVV.

In DNA form, the CDR3 reads TGTGCCTGGAGTGTTTTCGGCCTAAACAGGGCGAACACTGAAGCTTTCTTT. Its translation is CAWSVFGLNRANTEAFF. The chain is built from TRBV30 and TRBJ1-1, with TRBD1 as a possible D gene (6 bases). V was pared by 0 bases and J by 1 base, with 18 bases between. Germline assignment: CDR1 GTSNPN and CDR2 SVGIG (reference sequence). This CDR3 contains 17 residues.

The V and J genes are TRBV2 and TRBJ1-6; 8 bases are a match to TRBD1. Germline lookup yields CDR1 SNHLY and CDR2 FYNNEI. Unmatched junction bases numbered 1, after V lost 7 bases and J lost 8 bases. The CDR3 length is 12 residues. As DNA, the CDR3 is TGTGCCAGCAAGACAGGGGATTCACCCCTCCACTTT. Encoded protein: CASKTGDSPLHF.

This chain joins TRBV9 and TRBJ2-1; 7 nucleotides line up with TRBD2. Trimming cost V 0 bases and J 9 bases; bases outside gene matches: 6. Germline values: CDR1 SGDLS, CDR2 YYNGEE. This CDR3 spans 14 amino acids. The CDR3 nucleotides read TGTGCCAGCAGCGTAGCAGTGAGGGAGGGTGAGCAGTTCTTC. Translation gives CASSVAVREGEQFF.

This chain uses TRBV30 with TRBJ2-7; D is unresolved. Germline V gives CDR1 GTSNPN, CDR2 SVGIG (reference sequence). Trimming cost V 2 bases and J 3 bases, with 11 bases left between them. This CDR3 has 13 residues. The chain's CDR3 is CAWSPDKYYEQYF. The CDR3 coding sequence is TGTGCCTGGAGTCCCGACAAATACTACGAGCAGTACTTC.

J is TRBJ1-1 and V is TRBV27, with 7 nucleotides matching TRBD1. CDR3 length equals 16 residues. V was clipped by 4 bases and J by 1 base; unmatched bases: 9. The V gene's germline CDR1 is MNHEY and CDR2 SMNVEV (reference sequence). DNA for the CDR3: TGTGCCAGCAGTTCTTATCCGGGACAGAGGAACACTGAAGCTTTCTTT. Its translation: CASSSYPGQRNTEAFF.

The chain joins TRBV12-3 or TRBV12-4 to TRBJ1-1; D might be TRBD1 (5 bases). The CDR3 runs 13 residues. The V end was cut by 7 bases, the J end by 6 bases, with 15 bases between. Written as DNA, the CDR3 is TGTGCCAGCACTCACGCCCGGGGCGCTGAAGCTTTCTTT. It yields the protein CASTHARGAEAFF.